These 22 T cell receptor beta chains came from one sample sequenced in a study of blood T cells in healthy people across ages. A J-beta primer mix and a sample-barcoded 5' primer were used in a second PCR of roughly 6 to 11 cycles. MiXCR, applied by TCRdb to the 5' RACE reads, yields one record per CDR3 protein. The table has 850,000 to 950,000 distinct CDR3 sequences, under 35% seen once. What was sequenced was blood. These receptors originate from an elderly woman in good health.

This clonotype was seen at least ten times. The chain recombines TRBV12-3 or TRBV12-4 with TRBJ1-2; unclear D gene. Trimming removed 5 bases at V and 7 bases at J, with 8 bases between. The length of the CDR3 is 11 residues. CDR3 residues: CASSPGSGYTF. Here the CDR3 DNA reads TGTGCCAGCAGTCCGGGGAGTGGCTACACCTTC.

With regard to this clonotype: A much larger clone is a single base away; this may be a read error. The chain combines TRBV7-8 with TRBJ2-3; D is unclear. The V end lost 3 bases, the J end lost 12 bases, and 10 bases lay between the germline ends. Germline CDR1 reads SGHVS; CDR2 reads FQNEAQ. This CDR3 is built from 11 residues. CDR3 sequence reads: CASSLGTAQYF. For the CDR3, the DNA is TGTGCCAGCAGCTTGGGAACGGCACAGTATTTT.

This clonotype was found many times. This chain joins TRBV6-6 and TRBJ1-1; 7 nucleotides match TRBD1. Germline CDR1 and CDR2: MNHNY and SVGAGI (reference sequence). There are 15 residues in the CDR3. V was pared by 0 bases and J by 6 bases, with 7 bases of the junction left unmatched. In DNA form, the CDR3 reads TGTGCCAGCAGTTACTCCATGGACAGGATACCTGAAGCTTTCTTT. Translation: CASSYSMDRIPEAFF.

This clonotype was observed a few times. The chain carries TRBV12-3 or TRBV12-4 and TRBJ2-2, with 10 bases fitting TRBD1. The length of the CDR3 is 14 residues. The V segment lost 6 bases and the J segment 6 bases; nucleotides outside the gene matches: 4. This chain's CDR3 is CASSRGQGPGELFF. The CDR3 DNA reads as TGTGCCAGCAGCCGGGGACAGGGGCCCGGGGAGCTGTTTTTT.

This chain uses TRBV6-2 or TRBV6-3 with TRBJ2-5, with D maybe TRBD1 (6 bases). V shed 2 bases and J shed 2 bases, with 24 bases lying between them. CDR1 MNHEY and CDR2 SVGEGT come from the germline V gene. The CDR3 spans 19 residues. The CDR3 DNA is TGTGCCAGCAGTTACGAGGGTCAGGGGCATCTGCTCCCTCAAGAGACCCAGTACTTC. Protein: CASSYEGQGHLLPQETQYF.

This clonotype was detected a few times. This chain uses TRBV6-6 with TRBJ1-1; a possible D gene is TRBD1 (6 bases). This CDR3 is 14 amino acids long. V lost 2 bases and J lost 7, with 14 bases in between. CDR1 and CDR2 from the germline V gene are MNHNY and SVGAGI (reference sequence). CDR3 residues: CASSYDGRGVEAFF. DNA for the CDR3: TGTGCCAGCAGTTACGATGGCAGGGGAGTTGAAGCTTTCTTT.

This chain connects TRBV3-1 to TRBJ1-5; no definite D call. Germline V gene data show CDR1 as LGHDT and CDR2 as YNNKEL (reference sequence). The V and J ends lost 0 bases and 8 bases respectively, with 11 bases between them. The length of the CDR3 is 14 residues. The CDR3 DNA follows: TGTGCCAGCAGCCAAGATCCCGTGGGCAAGCCCCAGCATTTT. Protein product: CASSQDPVGKPQHF.

The table lists this clonotype with many counts. The V and J genes are TRBV27 and TRBJ1-5; 10 bases match TRBD1. CDR3 length: 16 amino acids. Trimming cost V 5 bases and J 6 bases; bases outside gene matches: 10. The germline gives CDR1 MNHEY, CDR2 SMNVEV (reference sequence). CDR3: CASSPERTGGIQPQHF. The CDR3 DNA reads as TGTGCCAGCAGTCCAGAACGGACAGGGGGAATTCAGCCCCAGCATTTT.

To note about this clonotype: This could be a read error, since a much larger clone is one nucleotide away. The conserved phenylalanine or tryptophan normally closing the CDR3 is absent here, so this likely arose from a read error. The chain recombines TRBV6-6 with TRBJ1-5; D possibly corresponds to TRBD1 (5 bases). Germline V gene data show CDR1 as MNHNY and CDR2 as SVGAGI (reference sequence). This CDR3 contains 15 residues. V was pared by 7 bases and J by 3 bases, with 16 bases between. The CDR3 DNA follows: TGTGCCAGCACTAACGGGGGGGATAACAATCAGCCCCAGCATTTG. This sequence encodes CASTNGGDNNQPQHL.

The chain has TRBV9 and TRBJ1-3; D gene unclear. Trimming cost V 4 bases and J 0 bases, with 11 bases left between them. This CDR3 is built from 15 residues. The germline V gene encodes CDR1 SGDLS and CDR2 YYNGEE. CDR3 sequence: CASSPVRLSGNTIYF. CDR3 nucleotide sequence: TGTGCCAGCAGCCCCGTTAGGCTCTCTGGAAACACCATATATTTT.

As to this clonotype: Germline and junction disagree at one end, which may indicate a read error. The chain carries TRBV3-1 and TRBJ2-5, with TRBD2 identical over 11 bases. CDR3 length: 14 amino acids. Germline V gives CDR1 LGHDT, CDR2 YNNKEL (reference sequence). The DNA of the CDR3 is TGTGCCAGCAGCCAATACGGACTAGCGGGTGAGCAGTACTTT. Translating it yields CASSQYGLAGEQYF.

Comment on this clonotype: A read error may produce the germline difference seen at one junction end. CDR3: CASSFPREKPTDAQYF. The CDR3 DNA follows: TGTGCCAGCAGCTTCCCCCGGGAGAAACCAACAGATGCGCAGTATTTT. The chain is built from TRBV7-8 and TRBJ2-3; the D gene is possibly TRBD2 (6 bases). Germline V gives CDR1 SGHVS, CDR2 FQNEAQ. The CDR3 is made up of 16 amino acids.

With regard to this clonotype: Sequence at one end of the junction differs from germline and may be a read error. This sequence joins TRBV29-1 and TRBJ1-2; 11 positions agree with TRBD1. The CDR3 is 15 residues long. The V gene's germline CDR1 is SQVTM and CDR2 ANQGSEA. The CDR3 DNA follows: TGCAGTGCTTCCGGGACAGGGGGGGGTAACTATGGCCACACCTTC. It codes for CSASGTGGGNYGHTF. The variable domain in full, completed from reference TRBV29-1 and TRBJ1-2, reads SAVISQKPSRDICQRGTSLTIQCQVDSQVTMMFWYRQQPGQSLTLIATANQGSEATYESGFVIDKFPISRPNLTFSTLTVSNMSPEDSSIYLCSASGTGGGNYGHTFGSGTRLTVV.

Only a few counts were recorded for this clonotype. The chain uses TRBV29-1 and TRBJ1-1, with no clear D. V lost 3 bases, J lost 1 base, and 6 bases lay in between. Germline loops: CDR1 SQVTM, CDR2 ANQGSEA. The CDR3 is 12 residues long. CDR3 region: CSVDWGNTEAFF. CDR3 sequence (DNA): TGCAGCGTTGATTGGGGGAACACTGAAGCTTTCTTT.

This clonotype was observed at least ten times. The rearrangement links TRBV19 to TRBJ2-5; the match to TRBD1 covers 9 bases. The CDR3 has 15 amino acids. V gave up 5 bases and J gave up 4 bases; unmatched junction bases: 8. Germline-derived CDR1 and CDR2 are LNHDA and SQIVND (reference sequence). This CDR3 reads CASSAPGTGSETQYF. CDR3 in DNA: TGTGCCAGTAGTGCCCCCGGGACAGGGTCAGAGACCCAGTACTTC.

This clonotype was found many times. This rearrangement joins TRBV11-2 to TRBJ1-2; D may be TRBD1 (5 bases). Trimming shortened V by 3 bases and J by 7 bases, and 12 bases separated the two germline ends. CDR3 length equals 13 residues. Germline CDR1 and CDR2: SGHAT and FQNNGV. The CDR3 loop reads CASSFPGTSGYTF. The CDR3 DNA sequence: TGTGCCAGCAGCTTCCCTGGGACGTCTGGCTACACCTTC.

This clonotype was observed a handful of times. The gene calls are TRBV12-3 or TRBV12-4 and TRBJ1-4; D remains unclear. This CDR3 region has 13 residues. With 5 bases removed from V and 4 bases from J, the gap between germline ends came to 8 bases. This chain's CDR3 is CASSKGYNEKLFF. The CDR3 DNA follows: TGTGCCAGCAGTAAGGGCTATAATGAAAAACTGTTTTTT.

To note about this clonotype: A read error is possible here, since a much larger clone lies one base away. The chain uses TRBV20-1 and TRBJ2-5, with D possibly matching TRBD2 (5 bases). The CDR3 extends over 13 amino acids. Germline assignment: CDR1 DFQATT and CDR2 SNEGSKA (reference sequence). Trimming took off 6 bases at V and 5 bases at J, with 16 bases between the two ends. CDR3 loop: CSAAPAGRETQYF. The CDR3 DNA sequence: TGCAGTGCGGCCCCGGCGGGCAGGGAGACCCAGTACTTC.

This clonotype appeared many times. This chain uses TRBV5-1 with TRBJ2-7, with 8 positions matching TRBD1. The DNA end is a closer match to TRBJ2-5, so the J assignment may be wrong. The CDR3 spans 15 residues. CDR1 and CDR2 (germline): SGHRS, YFSETQ. The CDR3 DNA is TGCGCCAGCAGCTTGGGGACAGGGCAGGGAGAGACCCAGTACTTC. This encodes CASSLGTGQGETQYF.

The chain recombines TRBV5-1 with TRBJ2-3, with no clear D. The ends were cut back, 7 bases at V and 3 bases at J, with 9 bases in the middle. Germline-derived CDR1 and CDR2 are SGHRS and YFSETQ. There are 12 residues in the CDR3. CDR3 in amino acids: CASDDETDTQYF. CDR3 nucleotide sequence: TGCGCCAGCGACGACGAAACAGATACGCAGTATTTT. The variable domain in full, with the rest retrieved from reference TRBV5-1 and TRBJ2-3, is KAGVTQTPRYLIKTRGQQVTLSCSPISGHRSVSWYQQTPGQGLQFLFEYFSETQRNKGNFPGRFSGRQFSNSRSEMNVSTLELGDSALYLCASDDETDTQYFGPGTRLTVL.

On this clonotype: The germline gene is not matched at one end of the junction; a read error may be the cause. The J gene is TRBJ1-1, the V gene TRBV27; TRBD1 might be the D (5 bases). This CDR3 spans 14 amino acids. Germline CDR1 MNHEY, CDR2 SMNVEV (reference sequence). CDR3 residues: CASYRYGVDTGAFF. The DNA for the CDR3 is TGTGCCAGCTACCGATATGGGGTGGACACTGGAGCTTTCTTT.

This clonotype was detected many times. The chain couples TRBV11-2 to TRBJ2-5, with TRBD1 identical over 10 bases. The CDR3 runs to 17 residues. With V trimmed by 4 bases and J by 5 bases, 13 bases remained unmatched. Looked up from germline, CDR1 is SGHAT and CDR2 is FQNNGV. The CDR3 sequence is CASSYYPGQGTSETQYF. CDR3 bases: TGTGCCAGCAGCTACTATCCGGGACAGGGGACCTCGGAGACCCAGTACTTC.